Following are 29 T cell receptor beta chains from one sample sequenced in a study of response to subunit inactivated influenza vaccine. TCRdb re-called the RT-PCR reads with MiXCR, one entry per CDR3 protein. The sample has under 550,000 distinct CDR3 sequences; roughly 7.9% are singletons. The sequencing here drew on PBMCs from blood, taken approximately 25 months after vaccination. The receptor source for this set is a man aged 50-75 years who received an inactivated influenza vaccine.

This clonotype was counted a few times. The genes are TRBV7-6 and TRBJ1-6, with 7 bases aligning to TRBD1. The length of the CDR3 is 13 residues. Losses at the gene ends were 1 base for V and 14 bases for J; bases not matched to a gene: 5. The germline V gene has CDR1 SGHVS and CDR2 FNYEAQ. CDR3 loop: CASSLGDSTSLHF. In DNA, the CDR3 is TGTGCCAGCAGCTTAGGGGACAGTACATCCCTCCACTTT. Complete variable domain (other parts from reference TRBV7-6 and TRBJ1-6): GAGVSQSPRYKVTKRGQDVALRCDPISGHVSLYWYRQALGQGPEFLTYFNYEAQQDKSGLPNDRFSAERPEGSISTLTIQRTEQRDSAMYRCASSLGDSTSLHFGNGTRLTVT.

The chain combines TRBV6-5 with TRBJ1-5, with D unclear. The CDR3 loop spans 19 amino acids. CDR1 and CDR2 from the germline V gene are MNHEY and SVGAGI. Trimming shortened V by 1 base and J by 0 bases, and 19 bases separated the two germline ends. The CDR3 is CASSYWAPRPGNSNQPQHF. In DNA, the CDR3 is TGTGCCAGCAGTTACTGGGCCCCACGACCTGGGAATAGCAATCAGCCCCAGCATTTT.

The sample holds a few counts of this clonotype. The chain recombines TRBV12-3 or TRBV12-4 with TRBJ2-7; TRBD2 matches 10 bases. CDR3 size: 18 residues. The trim removed 5 bases at V and 4 bases at J, leaving 17 bases unmatched. This chain's CDR3 is CASSQTPWTSGRRYEQYF. The CDR3 nucleotides read TGTGCCAGCAGTCAAACCCCCTGGACTAGCGGCAGGAGGTACGAGCAGTACTTC.

This clonotype was counted ten times or more. The J gene is TRBJ2-7, the V gene TRBV20-1, with no clear D. The V and J ends lost 7 bases and 9 bases respectively, with 13 bases between them. The CDR3 runs to 10 residues. CDR1 is DFQATT, CDR2 SNEGSKA, per germline (reference sequence). CDR3 nucleotide sequence: TGCAGTGTTACGAAGCTGGGGCAGTACTTC. It specifies CSVTKLGQYF.

This clonotype has a count of ten or more. The chain uses TRBV7-2 and TRBJ1-3, with D uncertain. V lost 5 bases and J 4 bases, leaving 18 bases between the germline ends. Germline V gene sequence: CDR1 SGHTA, CDR2 FQGNSA. The CDR3 consists of 16 residues. This CDR3 is CASSTLLTLRGNTIYF. The CDR3 region has the DNA TGTGCCAGCAGCACTTTGTTGACCCTTCGAGGAAACACCATATATTTT. Full variable domain (remainder filled in from reference TRBV7-2 and TRBJ1-3): GAGVSQSPSNKVTEKGKDVELRCDPISGHTALYWYRQSLGQGLEFLIYFQGNSAPDKSGLPSDRFSAERTGGSVSTLTIQRTQQEDSAVYLCASSTLLTLRGNTIYFGEGSWLTVV.

This clonotype was observed at least ten times. The V gene is TRBV3-1, the J gene TRBJ2-7, with 9 bases that match TRBD1. This CDR3 region has 15 residues. The V and J ends lost 4 bases and 2 bases, in that order; junction bases with no gene match: 6. From germline, CDR1 is LGHDT and CDR2 YNNKEL (reference sequence). In nucleotides, the CDR3 is TGTGCCAGCAGCCCCACAGGGGGCATGACCTACGAGCAGTACTTC. Its translation: CASSPTGGMTYEQYF.

The chain is built from TRBV18 and TRBJ2-1, with a possible D match to TRBD2 (6 bases). Trimming took off 0 bases at V and 7 bases at J, with 16 bases between the two ends. CDR1 is KGHSH, CDR2 LQKENI, per germline. The CDR3 has 16 amino acids. The CDR3 loop is CASSPPTGEALNEQFF. The DNA of the CDR3 is TGTGCCAGCTCACCACCGACGGGGGAGGCCCTGAATGAGCAGTTCTTC.

This clonotype has more than one count but fewer than ten. The chain uses TRBV6-2 or TRBV6-3 and TRBJ2-1; D not certain. Germline CDR1 reads MNHEY; CDR2 reads SVGEGT. Between the trimmed V and J ends, which lost 4 bases and 3 bases, there was a span of 7 bases. The CDR3 consists of 13 residues. This CDR3 is CASSSQIYNEQFF. CDR3 coding DNA: TGTGCCAGCAGTTCCCAGATCTACAATGAGCAGTTCTTC.

The V and J genes are TRBV20-1 and TRBJ2-7; no definite D call. The CDR3 contains 11 residues. Germline V lookup: CDR1 DFQATT, CDR2 SNEGSKA (reference sequence). The V end was cut by 4 bases, the J end by 5 bases, with 9 bases between. CDR3 loop: CSAKWVHEQYF. The CDR3 bases are TGCAGTGCTAAATGGGTCCACGAGCAGTACTTC.

A few counts support this clonotype. The V call is TRBV5-5, the J call TRBJ1-2; D unresolved. The V end was cut by 0 bases, the J end by 1 base, with 7 bases between. The germline V gene encodes CDR1 SGHKS and CDR2 YYEKEE (reference sequence). The CDR3 extends over 14 amino acids. The CDR3 sequence: CASSLEVHNYGYTF. The CDR3 DNA reads TGTGCCAGCAGCTTGGAGGTCCATAACTATGGCTACACCTTC.

The rearrangement links TRBV7-2 to TRBJ1-1; the D gene is possibly TRBD1 (5 bases). The CDR3 contains 16 residues. Looked up from germline, CDR1 is SGHTA and CDR2 is FQGNSA. The V and J ends lost 3 bases and 7 bases respectively, with 21 bases between them. In DNA form, the CDR3 reads TGTGCCAGCAGCTTCGGTTGGGGCAGACCCGTAGTTGAAGCTTTCTTT. Translating it yields CASSFGWGRPVVEAFF.

In its sample, this clonotype was seen many times. This rearrangement joins TRBV29-1 to TRBJ2-7; possibly TRBD1 for D (6 bases). CDR1 and CDR2 (germline): SQVTM, ANQGSEA. CDR3 size: 12 residues. V gave up 4 bases and J gave up 3 bases, with 10 bases separating them. The CDR3 coding sequence is TGCAGCGTTGGGGACACCATCTACGAGCAGTACTTC. Its translation is CSVGDTIYEQYF.

This sequence joins TRBV28 and TRBJ2-7; maybe TRBD1 (6 bases). Trimming took 3 bases from V and 2 from J, leaving 20 bases between them. Germline CDR1 is MDHEN and CDR2 is SYDVKM. The CDR3 runs to 17 residues. In nucleotides, the CDR3 is TGTGCCAGCAGTTTTAGGGTTGGGTCGGGACACCCCTACGAGCAGTACTTC. Protein sequence: CASSFRVGSGHPYEQYF.

J is TRBJ2-1 and V is TRBV20-1; D perhaps matches TRBD2 (6 bases). CDR3 length: 15 residues. V shed 0 bases and J shed 4 bases, with 13 bases lying between them. Germline V gene lookup returns CDR1 DFQATT and CDR2 SNEGSKA (reference sequence). CDR3 sequence reads: CSARDQRVLYNEQFF. CDR3 nucleotide sequence: TGCAGTGCTAGAGATCAGCGGGTGTTATACAATGAGCAGTTCTTC.

This clonotype was seen only a few times. The chain couples TRBV5-1 to TRBJ2-1; 10 bases line up with TRBD2. The trim removed 4 bases at V and 4 bases at J, leaving 5 bases unmatched. CDR1 and CDR2 (germline): SGHRS, YFSETQ. This CDR3 is built from 15 residues. CDR3 bases: TGCGCCAGCAGCGTCCGGACTAGCGGTTACAATGAGCAGTTCTTC. Encoded protein: CASSVRTSGYNEQFF.

Of note for this clonotype: The CDR3 ends on some other residue instead of the conserved phenylalanine or tryptophan, so this is likely a read error. The chain uses TRBV3-1 and TRBJ2-3, with a tentative D call TRBD2 (6 bases). The CDR3 contains 12 residues. V lost 4 bases and J lost 8, with 10 bases in between. From germline, CDR1 is LGHDT and CDR2 YNNKEL (reference sequence). CDR3 nucleotide sequence: TGTGCCAGCAGCCGCATGGGGGGTACGCAGTATCTT. Protein product: CASSRMGGTQYL.

This clonotype has a count of ten or more. CDR3 region: CAWSPGGGLNTEAFF. The CDR3 coding sequence is TGTGCCTGGAGTCCAGGCGGGGGTCTGAACACTGAAGCTTTCTTT. V and J are TRBV30 and TRBJ1-1; possibly TRBD1 for D (5 bases). The V and J ends lost 2 bases and 0 bases respectively, with 13 bases between them. Germline CDR1 and CDR2: GTSNPN and SVGIG (reference sequence). The CDR3 is 15 amino acids.

Many counts were recorded for this clonotype. This chain joins TRBV12-3 or TRBV12-4 and TRBJ2-2; tentatively, D is TRBD2 (6 bases). Trimming shortened V by 3 bases and J by 5 bases, and 16 bases separated the two germline ends. The CDR3 is 16 amino acids. CDR3 in amino acids: CASSLRGGDGTGELFF. The CDR3 DNA reads as TGTGCCAGCAGTTTGCGTGGCGGGGACGGTACCGGGGAGCTGTTTTTT.

This clonotype was observed a few times. This chain joins TRBV20-1 and TRBJ1-2; unclear D gene. The V and J ends lost 5 bases and 5 bases respectively, with 18 bases between them. Germline CDR1 DFQATT, CDR2 SNEGSKA (reference sequence). The length of the CDR3 is 14 residues. The CDR3 loop reads CSAPPATPGYGYTF. The CDR3 region has the DNA TGCAGTGCTCCCCCCGCAACCCCGGGATATGGCTACACCTTC.

Of note for this clonotype: The junction departs from germline at one end; a sequencing error may be responsible. The rearrangement links TRBV5-1 to TRBJ2-5; 13 bases match TRBD2. Germline V gives CDR1 SGHRS, CDR2 YFSETQ. There are 16 residues in the CDR3. The CDR3 protein is CAGSTGTSGTQETQYF. The CDR3 coding sequence is TGCGCCGGCAGCACCGGGACTAGCGGGACCCAAGAGACCCAGTACTTC.

This clonotype was seen a handful of times. The chain recombines TRBV7-2 with TRBJ2-1; 8 bases fit TRBD1. Germline-derived CDR1 and CDR2 are SGHTA and FQGNSA. This CDR3 comprises 16 residues. Unmatched junction bases numbered 3, after V lost 2 bases and J lost 0 bases. CDR3: CASSLSGQGSYNEQFF. In DNA form, the CDR3 reads TGTGCCAGCAGCTTAAGCGGACAGGGCTCCTACAATGAGCAGTTCTTC.

The genes are TRBV28 and TRBJ1-1; TRBD1 matches 7 bases. V trimming: 8 bases; J trimming: 4 bases; junction bases outside the gene matches: 16. Germline V gene data show CDR1 as MDHEN and CDR2 as SYDVKM. The length of the CDR3 is 16 residues. CDR3 nucleotides: TGTGCCAGCCGTAGTAGGGGGCGCGGGGGAGGCACTGAAGCTTTCTTT. As protein: CASRSRGRGGGTEAFF.

This clonotype appeared many times. V usage is TRBV18 and J usage is TRBJ2-7, with TRBD1 as a possible D gene (8 bases). The CDR3 consists of 14 residues. Germline CDR1 reads KGHSH; CDR2 reads LQKENI. Trimming removed 3 bases at V and 3 bases at J, with 12 bases between. The CDR3 coding sequence is TGTGCCAGCTCACCCACAGGGGGGGACTACGAGCAGTACTTC. Protein sequence: CASSPTGGDYEQYF.

This clonotype was observed many times. The chain carries TRBV10-3 and TRBJ1-5; D uncertain. V was trimmed by 4 bases and J by 0 bases, leaving 4 bases between them. Germline CDR1 is ENHRY and CDR2 is SYGVKD. The CDR3 sequence is 13 residues long. The DNA for the CDR3 is TGTGCCATCAGTGGAGCTAGCAATCAGCCCCAGCATTTT. The encoded protein is CAISGASNQPQHF.

The table lists this clonotype with many counts. This chain uses TRBV9 with TRBJ2-5, with 8 bases matching TRBD2. V lost 5 bases and J lost 4; bases outside the gene matches: 16. Germline V lookup: CDR1 SGDLS, CDR2 YYNGEE. This CDR3 has 17 residues. CDR3 DNA sequence: TGTGCCAGCAGTCAAAGCGGGAGCCCCCAAACGAGAGAGACCCAGTACTTC. Translating it yields CASSQSGSPQTRETQYF.

The sample holds many counts of this clonotype. The chain links TRBV6-2 or TRBV6-3 to TRBJ1-2, with no clear D. There are 14 residues in the CDR3. Trimming removed 5 bases from V and 0 bases from J, with 10 bases in between. Per germline, CDR1 MNHEY and CDR2 SVGEGT. CDR3 sequence reads: CASSLTPANYGYTF. The CDR3 DNA reads TGTGCCAGCAGTCTGACACCCGCTAACTATGGCTACACCTTC.

The chain carries TRBV6-6 and TRBJ1-5; the D is unclear. The CDR3 sequence is 13 residues long. CDR1 MNHNY and CDR2 SVGAGI come from the germline V gene (reference sequence). Trimming cost V 8 bases and J 4 bases, with 12 bases left between them. The CDR3 region is CASLMAVNQPQHF. CDR3 nucleotide sequence: TGTGCCAGCCTGATGGCCGTGAATCAGCCCCAGCATTTT.

This chain links TRBV5-1 with TRBJ2-1; TRBD2 aligns across 8 bases. The junction had 15 bases not matched to a gene; V was cut back by 3 bases and J by 7 bases. The CDR3 contains 17 residues. Per germline, CDR1 SGHRS and CDR2 YFSETQ. The DNA for the CDR3 is TGCGCCAGCAGCTCTACCCCCCGGGGGGGTGGGCTTAATGAGCAGTTCTTC. It translates to CASSSTPRGGGLNEQFF.

The rearrangement joins TRBV29-1 to TRBJ2-3; D unresolved. Per germline, CDR1 SQVTM and CDR2 ANQGSEA. V lost 7 bases and J lost 2, with 13 bases in between. This CDR3 comprises 13 residues. CDR3: CSGLGPNTDTQYF. The CDR3 DNA reads as TGCAGCGGCCTCGGACCCAACACAGATACGCAGTATTTT.